This TCR beta chain comes out of a study of blood T cell repertoires in COVID-19. Study details: PBMCs, B-cell-depleted T cells, or T cells were the source of the cDNA or gDNA that made up the material.

Assay: immunoSEQ multiplex PCR; the TCRdb copy retains only in-frame clones and omits some. The sample includes a few hundred thousand clones, around 89% of them seen just once. Participants spanned ages about 18 to 90 years and resided in about 24 US areas. Self-reported history from a screening survey and questionnaire set each donor's cohort. Recovered Cohort 3 donors showed two negative PCRs, clearance, or symptom resolution. The CDR3 extends over 15 amino acids. Trimming removed 4 bases from V and 5 bases from J; junction bases left unmatched: 6. The V gene's germline CDR1 is SGHTA and CDR2 FQGTGA.

The chain employs TRBV7-3 and TRBJ2-2; 8 bases align to TRBD1. Sequenced input: PBMCs or T cells enriched from blood (not recorded which). The sequence came from a woman in her twenties or thirties who had recovered from COVID-19. CDR3 DNA: TGTGCCAGCAGCTCCACAGGGGGAAGGACCGGGGAGCTGTTTTTT. This codes for CASSSTGGRTGELFF.